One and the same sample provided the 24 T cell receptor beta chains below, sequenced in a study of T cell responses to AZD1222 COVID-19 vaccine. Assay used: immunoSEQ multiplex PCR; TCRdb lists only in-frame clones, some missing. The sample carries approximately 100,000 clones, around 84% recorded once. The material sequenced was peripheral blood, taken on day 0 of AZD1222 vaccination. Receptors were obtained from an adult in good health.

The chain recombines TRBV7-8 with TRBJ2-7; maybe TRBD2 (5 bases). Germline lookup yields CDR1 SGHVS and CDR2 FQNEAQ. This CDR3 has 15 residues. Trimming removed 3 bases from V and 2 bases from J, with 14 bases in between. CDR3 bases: TGTGCCAGCAGCTTGGGTAGGCTAGCCCCCTACGAGCAGTACTTC. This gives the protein CASSLGRLAPYEQYF. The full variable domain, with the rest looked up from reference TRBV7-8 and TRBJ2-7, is GAGVSQSPRYKVAKRGQDVALRCDPISGHVSLFWYQQALGQGPEFLTYFQNEAQLDKSGLPSDRFFAERPEGSVSTLKIQRTQQEDSAVYLCASSLGRLAPYEQYFGPGTRLTVT.

The CDR3 here is CASSSHYEQYF. CDR3 nucleotide sequence: TGCGCCAGCAGTTCTCACTACGAGCAGTACTTC. This chain uses TRBV23-1 with TRBJ2-7, with D uncertain. TRBV23-1 is an ORF; its function is uncertain. V dropped 5 bases and J dropped 3 bases, with 5 bases sitting between them. The CDR3 covers 11 residues.

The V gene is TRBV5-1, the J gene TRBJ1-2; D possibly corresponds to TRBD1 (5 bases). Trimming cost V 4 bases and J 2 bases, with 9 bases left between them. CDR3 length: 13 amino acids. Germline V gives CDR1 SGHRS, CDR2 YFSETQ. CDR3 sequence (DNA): TGCGCCAGCAGCCCGGACACGAACTATGGCTACACCTTC. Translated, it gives CASSPDTNYGYTF.

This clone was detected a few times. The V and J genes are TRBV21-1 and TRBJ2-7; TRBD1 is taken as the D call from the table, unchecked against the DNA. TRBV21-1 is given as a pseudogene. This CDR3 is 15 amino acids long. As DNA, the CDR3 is TGTGCCAGCAGCTTTAGGGGCGTCCTTCCCTACGAGCAGTACTTC. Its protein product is CASSFRGVLPYEQYF.

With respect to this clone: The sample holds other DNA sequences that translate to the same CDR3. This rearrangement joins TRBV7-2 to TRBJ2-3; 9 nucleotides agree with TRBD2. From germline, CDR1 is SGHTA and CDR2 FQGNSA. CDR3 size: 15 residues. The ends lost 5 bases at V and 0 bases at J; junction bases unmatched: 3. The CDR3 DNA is TGTGCCAGCAGCCCTAGCGGGACCAGCACAGATACGCAGTATTTT. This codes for CASSPSGTSTDTQYF.

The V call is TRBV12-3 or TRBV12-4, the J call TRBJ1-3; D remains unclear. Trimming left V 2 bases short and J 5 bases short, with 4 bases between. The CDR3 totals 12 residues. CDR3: CASSLLRNTIYF. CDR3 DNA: TGTGCCAGCAGTTTACTTCGAAACACCATATATTTT.

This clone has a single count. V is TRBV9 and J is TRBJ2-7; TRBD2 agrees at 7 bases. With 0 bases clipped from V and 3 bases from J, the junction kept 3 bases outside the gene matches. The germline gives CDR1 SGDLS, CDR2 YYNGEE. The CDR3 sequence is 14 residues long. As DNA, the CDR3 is TGTGCCAGCAGCGTAGGACGGGAGGACTACGAGCAGTACTTC. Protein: CASSVGREDYEQYF.

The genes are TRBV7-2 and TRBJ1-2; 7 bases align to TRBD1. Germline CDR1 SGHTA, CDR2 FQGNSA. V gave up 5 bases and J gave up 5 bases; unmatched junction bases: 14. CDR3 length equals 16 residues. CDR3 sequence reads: CASSRPGQVTLYGYTF. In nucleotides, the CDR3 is TGTGCCAGCAGCCGCCCTGGACAGGTTACCTTGTATGGCTACACCTTC.

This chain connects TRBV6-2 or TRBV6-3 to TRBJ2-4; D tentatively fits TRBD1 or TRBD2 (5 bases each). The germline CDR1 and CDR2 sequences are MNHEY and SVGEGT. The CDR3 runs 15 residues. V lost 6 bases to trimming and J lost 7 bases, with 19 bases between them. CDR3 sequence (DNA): TGTGCCAGCAGCTCTAGCTCCAACTGGGGGAACATTCAGTACTTC. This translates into CASSSSSNWGNIQYF.

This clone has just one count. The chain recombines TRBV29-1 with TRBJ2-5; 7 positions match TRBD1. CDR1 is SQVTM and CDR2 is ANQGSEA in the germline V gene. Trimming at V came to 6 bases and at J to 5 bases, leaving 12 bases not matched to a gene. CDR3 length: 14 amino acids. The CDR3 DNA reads TGCAGCGTGGTGAAACAGGGGCGCAGGGAGACCCAGTACTTC. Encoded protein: CSVVKQGRRETQYF.

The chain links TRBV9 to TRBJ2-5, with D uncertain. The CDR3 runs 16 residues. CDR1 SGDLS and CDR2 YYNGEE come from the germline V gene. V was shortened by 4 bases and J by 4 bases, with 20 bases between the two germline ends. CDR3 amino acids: CASSPLSAALTETQYF. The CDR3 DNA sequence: TGTGCCAGCAGCCCCCTTTCGGCCGCCCTTACAGAGACCCAGTACTTC.

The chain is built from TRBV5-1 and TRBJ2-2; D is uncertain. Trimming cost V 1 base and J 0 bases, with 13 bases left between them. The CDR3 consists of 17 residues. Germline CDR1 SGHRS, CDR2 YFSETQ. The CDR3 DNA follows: TGCGCCAGCAGCTTGTACTTACACGCAGCGAACACCGGGGAGCTGTTTTTT. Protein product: CASSLYLHAANTGELFF.

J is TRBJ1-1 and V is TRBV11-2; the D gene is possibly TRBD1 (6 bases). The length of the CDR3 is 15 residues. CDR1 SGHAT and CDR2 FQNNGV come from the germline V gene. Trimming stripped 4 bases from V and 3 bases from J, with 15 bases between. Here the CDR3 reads CASSWGPVGHTEAFF. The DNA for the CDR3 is TGTGCCAGCAGCTGGGGGCCGGTGGGCCACACTGAAGCTTTCTTT.

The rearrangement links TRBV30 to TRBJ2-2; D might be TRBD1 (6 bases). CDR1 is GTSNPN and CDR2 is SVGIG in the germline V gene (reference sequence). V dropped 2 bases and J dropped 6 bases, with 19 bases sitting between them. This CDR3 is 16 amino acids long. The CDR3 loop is CAWSRKGHFIAGELFF. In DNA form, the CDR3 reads TGTGCCTGGAGTAGAAAGGGACATTTTATTGCCGGGGAGCTGTTTTTT.

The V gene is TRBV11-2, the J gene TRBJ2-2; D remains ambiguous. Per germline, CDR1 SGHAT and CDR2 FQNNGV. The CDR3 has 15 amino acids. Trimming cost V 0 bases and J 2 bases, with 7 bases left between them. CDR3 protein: CASSLDLLNTGELFF. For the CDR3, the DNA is TGTGCCAGCAGCTTAGATTTACTTAACACCGGGGAGCTGTTTTTT.

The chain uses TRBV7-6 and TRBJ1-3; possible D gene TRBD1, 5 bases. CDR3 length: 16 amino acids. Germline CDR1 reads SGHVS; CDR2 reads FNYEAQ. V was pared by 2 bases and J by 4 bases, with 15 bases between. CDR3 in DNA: TGTGCCAGCAGCTTAACCTCAGGGTTGACAGGAAACACCATATATTTT. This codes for CASSLTSGLTGNTIYF. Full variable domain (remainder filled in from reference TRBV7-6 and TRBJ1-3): GAGVSQSPRYKVTKRGQDVALRCDPISGHVSLYWYRQALGQGPEFLTYFNYEAQQDKSGLPNDRFSAERPEGSISTLTIQRTEQRDSAMYRCASSLTSGLTGNTIYFGEGSWLTVV.

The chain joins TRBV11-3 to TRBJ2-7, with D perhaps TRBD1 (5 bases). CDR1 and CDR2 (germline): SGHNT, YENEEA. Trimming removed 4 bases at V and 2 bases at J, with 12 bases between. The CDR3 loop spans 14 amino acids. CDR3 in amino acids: CASSSTVPPYEQYF. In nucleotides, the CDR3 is TGTGCCAGCAGCTCGACAGTTCCCCCCTACGAGCAGTACTTC.

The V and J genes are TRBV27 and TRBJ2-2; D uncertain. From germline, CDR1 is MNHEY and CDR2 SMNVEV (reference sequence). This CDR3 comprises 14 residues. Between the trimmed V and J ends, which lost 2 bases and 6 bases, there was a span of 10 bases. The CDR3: CASSLADVAGELFF. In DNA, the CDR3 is TGTGCCAGCAGTTTAGCGGACGTGGCCGGGGAGCTGTTTTTT.

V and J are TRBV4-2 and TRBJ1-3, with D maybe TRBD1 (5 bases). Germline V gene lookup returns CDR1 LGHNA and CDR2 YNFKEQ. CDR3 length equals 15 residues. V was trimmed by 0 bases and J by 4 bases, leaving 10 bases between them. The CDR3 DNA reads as TGTGCCAGCAGCCAAGATGACGGGACCGGAAACACCATATATTTT. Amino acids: CASSQDDGTGNTIYF.

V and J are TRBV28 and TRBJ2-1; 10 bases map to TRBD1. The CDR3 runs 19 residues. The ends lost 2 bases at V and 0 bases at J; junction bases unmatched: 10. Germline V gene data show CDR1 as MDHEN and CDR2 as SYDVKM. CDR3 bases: TGTGCCAGCAGTTTAGGGACAGGGGCTAAACATAGCTCCTACAATGAGCAGTTCTTC. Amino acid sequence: CASSLGTGAKHSSYNEQFF.

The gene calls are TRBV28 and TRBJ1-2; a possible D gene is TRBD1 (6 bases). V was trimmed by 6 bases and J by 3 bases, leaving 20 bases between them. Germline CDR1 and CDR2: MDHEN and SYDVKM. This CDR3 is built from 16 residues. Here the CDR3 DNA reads TGTGCCAGCAGCCCTAAGTTGGGGGGCGCGGACTATGGCTACACCTTC. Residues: CASSPKLGGADYGYTF.

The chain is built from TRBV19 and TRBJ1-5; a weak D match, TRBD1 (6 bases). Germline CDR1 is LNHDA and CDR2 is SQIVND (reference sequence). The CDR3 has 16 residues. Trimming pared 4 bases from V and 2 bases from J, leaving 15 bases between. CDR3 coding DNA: TGTGCCAGTAGTAGGGACATTTGGGGACGCAATCAGCCCCAGCATTTT. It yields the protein CASSRDIWGRNQPQHF.

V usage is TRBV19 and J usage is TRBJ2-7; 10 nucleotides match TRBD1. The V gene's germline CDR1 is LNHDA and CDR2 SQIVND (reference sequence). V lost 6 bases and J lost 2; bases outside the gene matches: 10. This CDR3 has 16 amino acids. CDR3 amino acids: CASRSRTGGNPYEQYF. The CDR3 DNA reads TGTGCCAGTAGATCTAGGACAGGGGGGAACCCCTACGAGCAGTACTTC.

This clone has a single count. Here the CDR3 DNA reads TGTGCCTGGTCAGCTTCACAGGTGGGGGCTTCACCCCTCCACTTT. Encoded protein: CAWSASQVGASPLHF. This chain uses TRBV30 with TRBJ1-6; tentatively, D is TRBD1 (6 bases). This CDR3 is 15 amino acids long. The V end was cut by 5 bases, the J end by 9 bases, with 20 bases between. Germline assignment: CDR1 GTSNPN and CDR2 SVGIG (reference sequence).